This TCR beta chain was captured in a study of T cells in Graves' hyperthyroidism and ophthalmopathy. The CDR3 consists of 15 residues. V was trimmed by 0 bases and J by 7 bases, leaving 12 bases between them. Germline CDR1 is SGHVS and CDR2 is FNYEAQ. It was RNA transcripts that yielded the amplified TCR beta CDR3 regions. TCR CDR3 regions were first amplified by RT-PCR with HTBI primers. TCRdb reprocessed the multiplex PCR reads with MiXCR, giving one entry per CDR3 protein. Seen here are about 290,000 distinct CDR3 sequences, roughly 15% observed once, and the top ten hold around 30%. This clonotype was counted many times. Its target is unknown. The study, taken as a whole, reports: It was a median around 6 months before onset that the model predicted ophthalmopathy.

Sequences were obtained from blood. The receptor was isolated from a woman between 50 and 59 years old with Graves' hyperthyroidism that later progressed to Graves' ophthalmopathy. The chain joins TRBV7-6 to TRBJ1-4; D is unresolved. The DNA for the CDR3 is TGTGCCAGCAGCTTAGCCGCCCCAATGGGTGAAAAACTGTTTTTT. It specifies CASSLAAPMGEKLFF.